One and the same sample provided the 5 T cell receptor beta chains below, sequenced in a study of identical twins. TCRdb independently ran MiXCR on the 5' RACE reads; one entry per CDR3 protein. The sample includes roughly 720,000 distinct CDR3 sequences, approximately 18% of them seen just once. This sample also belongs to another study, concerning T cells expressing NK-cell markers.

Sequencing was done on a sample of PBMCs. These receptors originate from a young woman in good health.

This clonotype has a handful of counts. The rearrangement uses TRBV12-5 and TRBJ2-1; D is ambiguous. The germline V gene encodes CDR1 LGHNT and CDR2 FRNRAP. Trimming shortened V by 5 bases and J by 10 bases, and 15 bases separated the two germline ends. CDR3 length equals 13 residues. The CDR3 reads CASGRYSAIEQFF. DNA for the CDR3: TGTGCTAGTGGTCGATATTCGGCCATCGAGCAGTTCTTC.

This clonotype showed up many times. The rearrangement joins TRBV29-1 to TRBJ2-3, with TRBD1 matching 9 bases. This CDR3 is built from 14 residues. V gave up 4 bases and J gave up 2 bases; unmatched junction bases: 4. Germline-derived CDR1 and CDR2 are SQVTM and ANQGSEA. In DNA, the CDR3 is TGCAGCGTTGCCGGGACAGGGATCACAGATACGCAGTATTTT. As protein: CSVAGTGITDTQYF.

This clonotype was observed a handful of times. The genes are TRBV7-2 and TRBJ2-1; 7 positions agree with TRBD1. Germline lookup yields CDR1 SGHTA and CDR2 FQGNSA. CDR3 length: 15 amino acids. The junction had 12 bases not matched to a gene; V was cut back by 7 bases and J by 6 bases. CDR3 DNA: TGTGCCAGCAACTCCCGGGCAGGGGGAATCAATGAGCAGTTCTTC. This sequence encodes CASNSRAGGINEQFF.

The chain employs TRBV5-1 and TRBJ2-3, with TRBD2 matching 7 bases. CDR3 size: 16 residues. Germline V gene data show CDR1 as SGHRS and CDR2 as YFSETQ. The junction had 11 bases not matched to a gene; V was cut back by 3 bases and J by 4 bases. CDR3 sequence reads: CASSSMQAGPPDTQYF. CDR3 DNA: TGCGCCAGCAGCTCTATGCAAGCGGGACCTCCAGATACGCAGTATTTT.

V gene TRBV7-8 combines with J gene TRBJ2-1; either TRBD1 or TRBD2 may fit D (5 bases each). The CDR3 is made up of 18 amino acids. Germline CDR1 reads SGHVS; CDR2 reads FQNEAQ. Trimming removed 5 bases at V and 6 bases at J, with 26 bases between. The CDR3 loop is CASSHSNHWDPRGNEQFF. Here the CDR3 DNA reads TGTGCCAGCAGCCACAGTAACCACTGGGACCCGAGGGGCAATGAGCAGTTCTTC.